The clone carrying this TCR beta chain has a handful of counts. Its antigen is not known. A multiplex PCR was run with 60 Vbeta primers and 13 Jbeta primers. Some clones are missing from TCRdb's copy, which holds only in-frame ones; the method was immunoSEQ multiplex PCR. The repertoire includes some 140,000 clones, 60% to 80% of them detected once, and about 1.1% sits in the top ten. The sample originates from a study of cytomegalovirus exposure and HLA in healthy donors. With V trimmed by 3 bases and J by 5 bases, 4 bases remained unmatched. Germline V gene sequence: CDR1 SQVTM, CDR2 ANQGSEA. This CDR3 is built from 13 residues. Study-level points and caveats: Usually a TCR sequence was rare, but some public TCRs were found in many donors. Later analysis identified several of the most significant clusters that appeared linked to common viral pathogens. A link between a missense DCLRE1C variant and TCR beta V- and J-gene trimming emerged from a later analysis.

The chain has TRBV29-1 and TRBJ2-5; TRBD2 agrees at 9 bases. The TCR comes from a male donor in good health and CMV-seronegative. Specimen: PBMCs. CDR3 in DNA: TGCAGCGTTGACTGGCTAGCGGGGGAGACCCAGTACTTC. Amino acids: CSVDWLAGETQYF.